This is a list of T cell receptor beta chains from one sample in a study of cytomegalovirus exposure and HLA in healthy donors. The protocol was immunoSEQ multiplex PCR, while the TCRdb copy is restricted to in-frame clones and leaves out a portion. The table has 150,000 to 200,000 clones, about 80% seen once. The sample taken for sequencing was PBMCs. The receptor source for this set is a woman between 35 and 50 years old in good health and CMV-seronegative. The CDR3 runs from the conserved cysteine through the conserved F or W.

CDR3 length,V gene,J gene,CDR3 protein
16,TRBV19,TRBJ1-5,CASSRIQGARNQPQHF
16,TRBV7-2,TRBJ2-4,CASSPTGGRAKNIQYF
15,TRBV6-6,TRBJ2-3,CASSYGGTLTDTQYF
16,TRBV5-1,TRBJ2-1,CASSLAGSEIYNEQFF
13,TRBV7-3,TRBJ2-1,CASSLTVDNEQFF
15,TRBV10-3,TRBJ2-2,CASTPGQGRTGELFF
15,TRBV4-3,TRBJ2-5,CASSQGGLAGETQYF
15,TRBV7-6,TRBJ2-4,CASSLARQGGNIQYF
16,TRBV25-1,TRBJ2-1,CASSEYRLAGGNEQFF
13,TRBV4-1,TRBJ1-2,CASSPQGDYGYTF
16,TRBV25-1,TRBJ2-1,CASSGSWTSGSNEQFF
14,TRBV5-1,TRBJ1-1,CASSNWDRDTEAFF
13,TRBV28,TRBJ1-2,CASSFRQTTGNTF
14,TRBV12-5,TRBJ2-3,CASKAIPSTDTQYF
16,TRBV14,TRBJ2-6,CASSRRAISGANVLTF
14,TRBV19,TRBJ1-2,CASSIDGNSYGYTF
14,TRBV7-3,TRBJ2-1,CASSQAGGYNEQFF
13,TRBV5-1,TRBJ2-5,CASSLNSRGTQYF
15,TRBV5-1,TRBJ2-3,CASSFQGAGTDTQYF
16,TRBV21-1,TRBJ2-2,CASSFLGQGHTGELFF
17,TRBV25-1,TRBJ2-3,CASSGTTSGRATDTQYF
13,TRBV5-1,TRBJ1-2,CAIQVGQAGGYTF
16,TRBV7-6,TRBJ1-1,CASSFYLYRGETEAFF
15,TRBV9,TRBJ1-5,CASSGRTGEDQPQHF
18,TRBV7-3,TRBJ2-1,CASSVTSLLAGGENEQFF
15,TRBV6-5,TRBJ2-7,CASIYRQGASYEQYF
14,TRBV2,TRBJ2-1,CASSAPAAGLAQFF
13,TRBV5-6,TRBJ1-2,CASSPGPAGGYTF
15,TRBV30,TRBJ2-1,CAWKVIASSFDEQFF
18,TRBV7-2,TRBJ1-2,CASSPLGQGVGLNYGYTF
16,TRBV7-6,TRBJ2-5,CASSLKAGGLGGSQYF
14,TRBV2,TRBJ2-7,CASSDSQGIYEQYF
13,TRBV5-4,TRBJ2-7,CASSLVQGDEQYF
15,TRBV7-9,TRBJ2-7,CASSPEGTGVNEQYF
13,TRBV5-1,TRBJ2-3,CASSIPLADTQYF
17,TRBV7-2,TRBJ2-1,CASSLAVGAGGLDEQFF
16,TRBV30,TRBJ2-1,CAWSHFTSGSIYEQFF
16,TRBV19,TRBJ2-2,CASSIRRQGGTGELFF
14,TRBV6-1,TRBJ1-1,CASSEADMNTEAFF
12,TRBV11-1,TRBJ2-1,CASSLSEAEQFF
13,TRBV6-5,TRBJ2-4,CASSDQDGDIQYF
16,TRBV11-2,TRBJ1-5,CASSEGKGMDNQPQHF
15,TRBV25-1,TRBJ2-2,CASTREGLAAGELFF
14,TRBV6-5,TRBJ1-1,CASSYSSQNTEAFF
18,TRBV4-3,TRBJ2-1,CASSQGGQGITRYNEQFF
14,TRBV5-4,TRBJ1-2,CASKLQGGNYGYTF
17,TRBV11-3,TRBJ2-3,CASSLEDRGLSTDTQYF
15,TRBV14,TRBJ2-1,CASSPGDLAYNEQFF
15,TRBV14,TRBJ2-2,CASSRRQGASGELFF
15,TRBV4-1,TRBJ2-5,CASSHPPRGEETQYF
14,TRBV5-1,TRBJ2-2,CASSLKQGNGELFF
14,TRBV7-2,TRBJ2-3,CASSPLPSGDTQYF
13,TRBV30,TRBJ1-2,CAWSGTGQYGYTF
14,TRBV27,TRBJ1-1,CASRPTGRNTEAFF